Each of the 16 T cell receptor beta chains below was sequenced from the same sample in a study of OX40 agonist ivuxolimab in advanced cancers. The assay was immunoSEQ multiplex PCR, and TCRdb's table has in-frame clones only and misses some. The repertoire holds 48,000 or so clones, with 83% as singletons. The sequences come from CD4+ or CD8+ T cells sorted from blood, collected in a trial of the OX40 agonist ivuxolimab. These receptors all stem from an adult with an advanced solid tumor such as melanoma, head and neck, liver or kidney cancer.

The V and J genes are TRBV29-1 and TRBJ2-7; 13 nucleotides agree with TRBD2. The V segment lost 4 bases and the J segment 3 bases; nucleotides outside the gene matches: 6. The CDR3 has 15 residues. The V gene's germline CDR1 is SQVTM and CDR2 ANQGSEA. The CDR3 here is CSVVGGLAGYYEQYF. The DNA of the CDR3 is TGCAGCGTTGTCGGGGGACTAGCGGGGTACTACGAGCAGTACTTC.

The gene calls are TRBV5-8 and TRBJ2-4; tentative D call: TRBD2 (6 bases). The CDR3 totals 15 residues. V was shortened by 0 bases and J by 8 bases, with 15 bases between the two germline ends. Germline V gene lookup returns CDR1 SGHTS and CDR2 YDEGEE. CDR3 sequence reads: CASSLADQGGDIQYF. Here the CDR3 DNA reads TGTGCCAGCAGCTTGGCCGACCAGGGAGGAGACATTCAGTACTTC.

The chain recombines TRBV12-5 with TRBJ1-1; 8 bases are shared with TRBD1. Germline-derived CDR1 and CDR2 are LGHNT and FRNRAP. The V segment lost 2 bases and the J segment 7 bases; nucleotides outside the gene matches: 6. There are 14 residues in the CDR3. CDR3 coding DNA: TGTGCTAGTGGTTTGCGGACAGGGCCTTATGAAGCTTTCTTT. It translates to CASGLRTGPYEAFF.

This clone was found once. The V gene is TRBV11-3, the J gene TRBJ2-1; 7 bases agree with TRBD2. The V gene's germline CDR1 is SGHNT and CDR2 YENEEA. Unmatched junction bases numbered 4, after V lost 5 bases and J lost 0 bases. This CDR3 spans 15 amino acids. CDR3 residues: CASSPRGSSYNEQFF. CDR3 sequence (DNA): TGTGCCAGCAGCCCGCGGGGGAGCTCCTACAATGAGCAGTTCTTC.

This clone was counted a few times. The V call is TRBV20-1, the J call TRBJ1-1; the D gene is possibly TRBD1 (5 bases). CDR3 size: 10 residues. The germline gives CDR1 DFQATT, CDR2 SNEGSKA (reference sequence). The V gene lost 6 bases and the J gene lost 8 bases, with 10 bases spanning the gap. CDR3 sequence (DNA): TGCAGTGCCGCCGGGGCAGAAGCTTTCTTT. Its translation is CSAAGAEAFF.

CDR3 sequence (DNA): TGTGCCAGCAGCCCTCCCCAGGGACAGCCCCAGCATTTT. Its protein product is CASSPPQGQPQHF. The chain couples TRBV7-2 to TRBJ1-5; TRBD1 is a possible D gene (5 bases). Trimming stripped 5 bases from V and 7 bases from J, with 12 bases between. This CDR3 region has 13 residues. Germline CDR1 and CDR2: SGHTA and FQGNSA.

The chain recombines TRBV5-1 with TRBJ2-7; D not certain. The germline gives CDR1 SGHRS, CDR2 YFSETQ. V shed 4 bases and J shed 3 bases, with 8 bases lying between them. The length of the CDR3 is 12 residues. In DNA form, the CDR3 reads TGCGCCAGCAGCCTTAGCAGCTACGAGCAGTACTTC. Protein: CASSLSSYEQYF.

Only one count was recorded for this clone. This CDR3 reads CASSPPRVSGGTYEQYF. The CDR3 DNA follows: TGTGCCAGCAGCCCCCCCCGGGTCAGCGGGGGAACCTACGAGCAGTACTTC. The V and J genes are TRBV13 and TRBJ2-7, with TRBD2 identical over 8 bases. Per germline, CDR1 PRHDT and CDR2 FYEKMQ (reference sequence). The V and J ends lost 5 bases and 2 bases, in that order; junction bases with no gene match: 14. The CDR3 covers 17 residues.

The chain recombines TRBV5-5 with TRBJ2-7; D is ambiguous. Germline assignment: CDR1 SGHKS and CDR2 YYEKEE (reference sequence). Trimming took 2 bases from V and 2 from J, leaving 11 bases between them. This CDR3 region has 14 residues. The CDR3 DNA reads TGTGCCAGCAGCTTCGCAGGCCAGACCTACGAGCAGTACTTC. This translates into CASSFAGQTYEQYF.

V gene TRBV4-1 combines with J gene TRBJ1-2; D is unclear. The CDR3 is 13 amino acids. V gave up 4 bases and J gave up 8 bases, with 14 bases separating them. The germline V gene encodes CDR1 MGHRA and CDR2 YSYEKL. This CDR3 reads CASSPADIRGYTF. Here the CDR3 DNA reads TGCGCCAGCAGCCCGGCTGACATAAGGGGCTACACCTTC.

V is TRBV12-5 and J is TRBJ1-5, with D unclear. Germline assignment: CDR1 LGHNT and CDR2 FRNRAP. CDR3 length: 14 residues. Trimming stripped 2 bases from V and 9 bases from J, with 14 bases between. CDR3 protein: CASGLPSNSGPQHF. CDR3 coding DNA: TGTGCTAGTGGTTTGCCATCCAACTCCGGGCCCCAGCATTTT. Together with reference TRBV12-5 and TRBJ1-5, the CDR3 gives the full variable domain: DARVTQTPRHKVTEMGQEVTMRCQPILGHNTVFWYRQTMMQGLELLAYFRNRAPLDDSGMPKDRFSAEMPDATLATLKIQPSEPRDSAVYFCASGLPSNSGPQHFGDGTRLSIL.

The rearrangement joins TRBV15 to TRBJ2-4; D is possibly TRBD1 (7 bases). V gave up 1 base and J gave up 7 bases, with 14 bases separating them. Germline CDR1 LNHNV, CDR2 YYDKDF (reference sequence). This CDR3 is 15 amino acids long. The chain's CDR3 is CATSRGGTERNIQYF. The CDR3 DNA is TGTGCCACCAGCAGAGGCGGGACAGAGCGGAACATTCAGTACTTC.

This clone was picked up one time. The chain joins TRBV7-9 to TRBJ2-7; TRBD1 might be the D (6 bases). Trimming removed 2 bases from V and 3 bases from J, with 20 bases in between. CDR3 length equals 17 residues. The V gene's germline CDR1 is SEHNR and CDR2 FQNEAQ (reference sequence). CDR3 DNA sequence: TGTGCCAGCAGCTTATCTCTCAATCCAGGGGTTTTCTACGAGCAGTACTTC. Translation gives CASSLSLNPGVFYEQYF.

This rearrangement joins TRBV6-1 to TRBJ1-2, with D tentatively TRBD1 (5 bases). The CDR3 is made up of 16 amino acids. Looked up from germline, CDR1 is MNHNS and CDR2 is SASEGT. V gave up 1 base and J gave up 3 bases, with 15 bases separating them. CDR3 protein: CASSEVVAGQHYGYTF. The CDR3 nucleotides are TGTGCCAGCAGTGAAGTGGTTGCAGGGCAACACTATGGCTACACCTTC.

The gene calls are TRBV7-2 and TRBJ2-6, with D perhaps TRBD1 (5 bases). CDR1 is SGHTA and CDR2 is FQGNSA in the germline V gene. The germline V and J ends were trimmed by 5 bases and 1 base, with 21 bases remaining between them. This CDR3 spans 19 amino acids. The CDR3 region has the DNA TGTGCCAGCAGCCCCCAGACACCTAGGGGATTATCTGGGGCCAACGTCCTGACTTTC. It is translated as CASSPQTPRGLSGANVLTF.

This clone has more than one count but fewer than ten. The rearrangement links TRBV29-1 to TRBJ2-7; TRBD2 might be the D (5 bases). The CDR3 is 13 amino acids. The V end lost 3 bases, the J end lost 6 bases, and 15 bases lay between the germline ends. Germline values: CDR1 SQVTM, CDR2 ANQGSEA. DNA of the CDR3: TGCAGCGTTGAGGCGGGCCCCTTGCTCGAGCAGTACTTC. It specifies CSVEAGPLLEQYF.